The TCR beta chain under discussion was sequenced for a study of blood T cell repertoires in COVID-19. Study at large: The analysed material was cDNA or gDNA that came from T cells, B-cell-depleted T cells, or PBMCs.

Symptom resolution, clearance, or two negative PCRs marked donors in Cohort 3 as recovered. The ends lost 0 bases at V and 5 bases at J; junction bases unmatched: 4. This CDR3 comprises 15 residues. From germline, CDR1 is LGHDT and CDR2 YNNKEL (reference sequence). Original handling: Reference gene primer amplification gave estimated nucleated cell counts. Sequencing was performed with immunoSEQ multiplex PCR; in TCRdb, only in-frame clones are kept and a portion is missing. V, J and clone size reflect that table, while D and trimming were determined from the DNA. Of a few hundred thousand clones detected, 88% appear once; the ten largest clones hold more than 1%.

Sequenced material: PBMCs or T cells enriched from blood (not recorded which). The sequence was obtained from a woman between 18 and 29 years old who had recovered from COVID-19. V and J are TRBV3-1 (or the pseudogene TRBV3-2) and TRBJ2-7; 10 bases match TRBD1. In DNA form, the CDR3 reads TGTGCCAGCAGCCAAGACTGGGACAGGGGACACGAGCAGTACTTC. Its translation: CASSQDWDRGHEQYF.